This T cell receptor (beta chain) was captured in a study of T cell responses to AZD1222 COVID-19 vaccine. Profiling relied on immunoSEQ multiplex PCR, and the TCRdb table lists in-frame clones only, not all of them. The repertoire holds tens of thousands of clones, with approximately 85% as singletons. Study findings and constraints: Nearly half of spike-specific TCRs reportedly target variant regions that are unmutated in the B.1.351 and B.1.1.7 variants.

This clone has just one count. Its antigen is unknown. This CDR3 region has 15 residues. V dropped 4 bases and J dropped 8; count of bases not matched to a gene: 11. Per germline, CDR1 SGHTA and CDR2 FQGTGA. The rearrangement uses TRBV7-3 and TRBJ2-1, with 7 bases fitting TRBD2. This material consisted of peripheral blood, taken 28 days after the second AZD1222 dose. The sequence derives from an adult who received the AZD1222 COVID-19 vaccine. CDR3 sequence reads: CASSSRGGGWDEQFF. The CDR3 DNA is TGTGCCAGCAGCTCCCGTGGCGGGGGATGGGATGAGCAGTTCTTC.